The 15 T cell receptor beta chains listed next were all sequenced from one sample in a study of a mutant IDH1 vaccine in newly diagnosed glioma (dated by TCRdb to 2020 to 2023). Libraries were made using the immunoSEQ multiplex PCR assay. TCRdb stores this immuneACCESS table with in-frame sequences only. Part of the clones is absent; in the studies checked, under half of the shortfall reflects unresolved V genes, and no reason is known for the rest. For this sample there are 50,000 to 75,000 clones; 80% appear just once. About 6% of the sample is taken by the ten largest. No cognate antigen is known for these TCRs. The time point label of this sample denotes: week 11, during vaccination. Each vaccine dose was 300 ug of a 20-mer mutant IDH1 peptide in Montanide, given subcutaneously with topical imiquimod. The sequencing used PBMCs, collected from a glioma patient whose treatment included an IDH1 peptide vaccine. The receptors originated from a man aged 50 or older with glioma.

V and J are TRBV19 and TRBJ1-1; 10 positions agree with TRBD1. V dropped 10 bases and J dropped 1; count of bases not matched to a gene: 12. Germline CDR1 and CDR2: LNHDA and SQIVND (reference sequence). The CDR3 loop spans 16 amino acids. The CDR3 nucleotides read TGTGCCATAGGCCGGACAGGGGGAACGAAGAACACTGAAGCTTTCTTT. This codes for CAIGRTGGTKNTEAFF.

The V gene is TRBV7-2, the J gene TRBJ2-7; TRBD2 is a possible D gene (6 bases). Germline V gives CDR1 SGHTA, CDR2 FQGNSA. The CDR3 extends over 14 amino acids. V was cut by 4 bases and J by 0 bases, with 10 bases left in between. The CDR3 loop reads CASSSEGTSYEQYF. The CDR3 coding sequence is TGTGCCAGCAGCTCGGAGGGGACCTCCTACGAGCAGTACTTC.

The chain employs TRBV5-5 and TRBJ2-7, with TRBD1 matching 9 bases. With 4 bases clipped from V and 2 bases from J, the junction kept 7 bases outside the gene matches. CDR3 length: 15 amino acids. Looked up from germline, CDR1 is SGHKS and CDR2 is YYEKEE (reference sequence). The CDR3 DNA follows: TGTGCCAGCAGCCTAACACAGGGGGCGGCCTACGAGCAGTACTTC. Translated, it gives CASSLTQGAAYEQYF.

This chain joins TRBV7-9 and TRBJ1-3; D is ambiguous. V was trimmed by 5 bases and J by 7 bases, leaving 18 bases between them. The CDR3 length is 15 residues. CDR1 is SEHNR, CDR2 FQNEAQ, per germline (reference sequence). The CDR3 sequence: CASSATGISRNTIYF. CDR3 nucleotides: TGTGCCAGCAGCGCAACCGGGATCAGCAGGAACACCATATATTTT.

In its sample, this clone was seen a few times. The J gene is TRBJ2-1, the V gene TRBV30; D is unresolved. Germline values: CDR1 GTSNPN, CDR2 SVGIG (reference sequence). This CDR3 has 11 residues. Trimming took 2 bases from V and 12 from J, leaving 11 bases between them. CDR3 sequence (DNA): TGTGCCTGGAGTTATACCATAGGGCAGTTCTTC. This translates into CAWSYTIGQFF.

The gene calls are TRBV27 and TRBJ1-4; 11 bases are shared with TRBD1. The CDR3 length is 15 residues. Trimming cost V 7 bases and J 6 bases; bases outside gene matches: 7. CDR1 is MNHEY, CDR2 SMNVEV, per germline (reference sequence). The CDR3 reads CASKIRDRGYEKLFF. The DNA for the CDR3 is TGTGCCAGCAAGATCCGGGACAGGGGGTATGAAAAACTGTTTTTT.

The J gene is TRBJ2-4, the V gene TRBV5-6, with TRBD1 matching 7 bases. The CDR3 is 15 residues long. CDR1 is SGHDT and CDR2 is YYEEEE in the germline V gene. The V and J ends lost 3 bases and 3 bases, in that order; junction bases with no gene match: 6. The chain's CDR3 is CASSWAGTDKNIQYF. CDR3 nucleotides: TGTGCCAGCAGCTGGGCCGGGACAGACAAAAACATTCAGTACTTC.

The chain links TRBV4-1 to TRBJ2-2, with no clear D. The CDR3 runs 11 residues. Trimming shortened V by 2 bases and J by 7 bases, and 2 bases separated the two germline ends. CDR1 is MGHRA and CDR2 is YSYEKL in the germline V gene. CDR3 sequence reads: CASSQRGELFF. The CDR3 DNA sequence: TGCGCCAGCAGCCAACGCGGGGAGCTGTTTTTT.

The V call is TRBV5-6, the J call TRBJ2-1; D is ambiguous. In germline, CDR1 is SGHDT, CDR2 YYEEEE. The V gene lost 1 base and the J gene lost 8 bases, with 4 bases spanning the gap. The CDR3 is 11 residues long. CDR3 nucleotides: TGTGCCAGCAGCTTGAGTGATGAGCAGTTCTTC. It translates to CASSLSDEQFF.

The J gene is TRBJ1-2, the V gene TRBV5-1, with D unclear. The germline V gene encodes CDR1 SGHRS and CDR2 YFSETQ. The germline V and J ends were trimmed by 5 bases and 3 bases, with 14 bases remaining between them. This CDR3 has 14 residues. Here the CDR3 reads CASSSVTPDYGYTF. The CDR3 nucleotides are TGCGCCAGCAGTTCAGTTACTCCTGACTATGGCTACACCTTC.

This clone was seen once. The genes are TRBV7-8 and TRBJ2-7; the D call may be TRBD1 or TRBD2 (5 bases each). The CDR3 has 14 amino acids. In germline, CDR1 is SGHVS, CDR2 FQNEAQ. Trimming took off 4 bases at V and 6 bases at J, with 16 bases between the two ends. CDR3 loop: CASSSTARGGEQYF. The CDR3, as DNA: TGTGCCAGCAGCTCGACCGCCCGGGGCGGCGAGCAGTACTTC.

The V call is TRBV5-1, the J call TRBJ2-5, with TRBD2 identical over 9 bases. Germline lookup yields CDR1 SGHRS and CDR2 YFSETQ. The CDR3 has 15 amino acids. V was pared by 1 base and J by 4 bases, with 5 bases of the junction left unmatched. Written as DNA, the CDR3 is TGCGCCAGCAGCTTGTCTAGCGGGGTGGGAGAGACCCAGTACTTC. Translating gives CASSLSSGVGETQYF.

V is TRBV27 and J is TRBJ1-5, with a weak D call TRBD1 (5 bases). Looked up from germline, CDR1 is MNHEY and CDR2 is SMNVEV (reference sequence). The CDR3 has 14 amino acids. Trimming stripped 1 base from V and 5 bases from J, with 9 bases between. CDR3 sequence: CASSLWGNHQPQHF. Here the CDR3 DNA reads TGTGCCAGCAGTTTATGGGGCAACCATCAGCCCCAGCATTTT.

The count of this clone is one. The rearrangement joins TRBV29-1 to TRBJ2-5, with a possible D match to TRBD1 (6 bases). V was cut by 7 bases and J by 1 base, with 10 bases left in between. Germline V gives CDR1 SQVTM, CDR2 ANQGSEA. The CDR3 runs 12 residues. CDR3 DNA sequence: TGCAGCGCTAGACAGGCCCAAGAGACCCAGTACTTC. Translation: CSARQAQETQYF. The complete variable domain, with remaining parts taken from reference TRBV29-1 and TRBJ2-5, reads SAVISQKPSRDICQRGTSLTIQCQVDSQVTMMFWYRQQPGQSLTLIATANQGSEATYESGFVIDKFPISRPNLTFSTLTVSNMSPEDSSIYLCSARQAQETQYFGPGTRLLVL.

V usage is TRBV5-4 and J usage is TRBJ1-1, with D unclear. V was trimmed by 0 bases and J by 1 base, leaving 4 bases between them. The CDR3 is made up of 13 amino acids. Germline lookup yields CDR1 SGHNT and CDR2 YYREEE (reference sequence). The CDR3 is CASSLESNTEAFF. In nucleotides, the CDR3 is TGTGCCAGCAGCTTGGAGTCGAACACTGAAGCTTTCTTT.